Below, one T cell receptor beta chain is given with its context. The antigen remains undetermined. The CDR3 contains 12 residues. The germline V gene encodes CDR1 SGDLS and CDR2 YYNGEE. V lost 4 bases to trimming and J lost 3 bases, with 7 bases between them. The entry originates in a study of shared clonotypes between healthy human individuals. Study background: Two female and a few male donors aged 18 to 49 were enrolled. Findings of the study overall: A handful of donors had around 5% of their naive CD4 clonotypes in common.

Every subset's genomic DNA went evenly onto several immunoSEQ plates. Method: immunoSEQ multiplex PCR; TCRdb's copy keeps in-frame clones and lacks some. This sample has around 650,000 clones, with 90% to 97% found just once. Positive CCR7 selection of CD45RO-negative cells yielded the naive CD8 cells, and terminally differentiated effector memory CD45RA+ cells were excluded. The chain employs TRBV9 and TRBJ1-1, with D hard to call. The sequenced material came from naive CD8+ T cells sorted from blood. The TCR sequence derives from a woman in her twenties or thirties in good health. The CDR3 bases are TGTGCCAGCAGCTCGTGGGACACTGAAGCTTTCTTT. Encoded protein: CASSSWDTEAFF.